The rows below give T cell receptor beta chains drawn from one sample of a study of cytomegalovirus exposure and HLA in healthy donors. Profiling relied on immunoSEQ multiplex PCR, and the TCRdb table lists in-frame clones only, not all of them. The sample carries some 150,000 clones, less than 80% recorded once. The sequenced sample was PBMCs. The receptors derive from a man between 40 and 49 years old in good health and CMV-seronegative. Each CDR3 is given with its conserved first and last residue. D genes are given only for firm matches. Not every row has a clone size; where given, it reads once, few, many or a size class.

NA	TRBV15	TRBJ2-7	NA	CATSRDRTAYEQYF	TGTGCCACCAGCAGAGATCGGACAGCCTACGAGCAGTACTTC
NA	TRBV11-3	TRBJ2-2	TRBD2	CASSSTSVDTGELFF	TGTGCCAGCAGTTCGACTAGCGTAGACACCGGGGAGCTGTTTTTT
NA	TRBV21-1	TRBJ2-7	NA	CASSKDGGESSYEQYF	TGTGCCAGCAGCAAAGATGGAGGAGAAAGCTCCTACGAGCAGTACTTC
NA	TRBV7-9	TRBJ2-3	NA	CASSLEQTTDTQYF	TGTGCCAGCAGCTTAGAACAAACCACAGATACGCAGTATTTT
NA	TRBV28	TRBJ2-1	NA	CASSLFDEQFF	TGTGCCAGCAGTTTATTCGATGAGCAGTTCTTC
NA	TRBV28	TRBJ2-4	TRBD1	CASTPGTAKNSQYF	TGTGCCAGCACCCCCGGGACAGCCAAAAACAGTCAGTACTTC
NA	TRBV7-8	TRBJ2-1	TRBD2	CASSLRLAITSYNEQFF	TGTGCCAGCAGCTTGCGACTAGCGATCACCTCCTACAATGAGCAGTTCTTC
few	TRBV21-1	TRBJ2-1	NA	CASSKVQGALGEQFF	TGTGCCAGCAGCAAAGTTCAGGGGGCACTTGGTGAGCAGTTCTTC
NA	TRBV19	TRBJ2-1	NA	CASSNLAEQFF	TGTGCCAGTAGTAACCTAGCTGAGCAGTTCTTC
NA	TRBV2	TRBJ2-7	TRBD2	CASSALPSGRTGYEQYF	TGTGCCAGCAGCGCCCTACCTAGCGGGAGGACTGGGTACGAGCAGTACTTC
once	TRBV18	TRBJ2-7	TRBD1	CASSPLGQGTYEQYF	TGTGCCAGCTCACCATTAGGACAGGGCACCTACGAGCAGTACTTC
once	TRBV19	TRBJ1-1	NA	CASIKTGRSTEAFF	TGTGCCAGTATCAAGACCGGGAGGAGCACTGAAGCTTTCTTT
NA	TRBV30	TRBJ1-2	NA	CAGNEGGNGYTF	TGTGCCGGCAACGAGGGGGGGAATGGCTACACCTTC
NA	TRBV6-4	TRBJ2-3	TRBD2	CASSDQAGGRDTQYF	TGTGCCAGCAGTGATCAAGCGGGAGGGAGAGATACGCAGTATTTT
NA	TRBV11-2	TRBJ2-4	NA	CASSSAGSLNIQYF	TGTGCCAGCAGCTCGGCAGGGTCGTTAAACATTCAGTACTTC
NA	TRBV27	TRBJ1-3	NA	CASSLFSGAGNTIYF	TGTGCCAGCAGTTTATTTTCCGGGGCTGGAAACACCATATATTTT
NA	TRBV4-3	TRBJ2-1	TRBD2	CASSQVHLAGGEQFF	TGCGCCAGCAGCCAAGTCCACTTAGCGGGAGGGGAGCAGTTCTTC
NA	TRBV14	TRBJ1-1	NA	CASSQDLRGPKAFF	TGTGCCAGCAGCCAAGATTTGCGGGGGCCCAAAGCTTTCTTT
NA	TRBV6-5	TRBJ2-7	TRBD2	CASRLAGVSEQYF	TGTGCCAGCAGACTAGCGGGAGTGTCTGAGCAGTACTTC
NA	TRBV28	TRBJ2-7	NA	CASSRQANYEQYF	TGTGCCAGCAGTCGACAGGCAAACTACGAGCAGTACTTC
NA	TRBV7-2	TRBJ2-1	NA	CASTTDSSYNEQFF	TGTGCCTCCACGACAGACAGCTCCTACAATGAGCAGTTCTTC
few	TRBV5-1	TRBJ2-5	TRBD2	CASGREPSETQYF	TGCGCCTCGGGGAGGGAGCCGTCGGAGACCCAGTACTTC
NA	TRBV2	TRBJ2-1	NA	CASSGPRLALFF	TGTGCCAGCAGTGGACCTCGCCTAGCCCTGTTCTTC
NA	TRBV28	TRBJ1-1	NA	CATSSTLNTEAFF	TGTGCCACCTCCTCTACCCTGAACACTGAAGCTTTCTTT
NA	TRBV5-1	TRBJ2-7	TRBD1	CASSLGQGRISEQYF	TGCGCCAGCAGCTTGGGACAGGGGCGAATCTCCGAGCAGTACTTC
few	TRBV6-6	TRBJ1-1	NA	CASSYSGAGGEAFF	TGTGCCAGCAGTTACTCGGGGGCCGGCGGTGAAGCTTTCTTT
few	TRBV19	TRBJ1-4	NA	CASKNGDMREKLFF	TGTGCCAGTAAAAATGGGGACATGAGAGAAAAACTGTTTTTT
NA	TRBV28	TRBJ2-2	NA	CASITTWNTGELFF	TGTGCCAGCATTACGACTTGGAACACCGGGGAGCTGTTTTTT
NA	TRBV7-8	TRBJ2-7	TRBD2	CASSRSGRGYEQYF	TGTGCCAGCAGCCGTAGCGGGAGAGGGTACGAGCAGTACTTC
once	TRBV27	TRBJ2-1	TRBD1	CASSLSPGGYNEQFF	TGTGCCAGCAGTTTATCCCCAGGGGGCTACAATGAGCAGTTCTTC
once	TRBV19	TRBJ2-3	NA	CASSLGPGKPDTQYF	TGTGCCAGTAGCCTCGGGCCGGGAAAGCCAGATACGCAGTATTTT
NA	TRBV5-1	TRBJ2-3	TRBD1	CASSSGTGIGGRDTQYF	TGCGCCAGCAGTTCCGGGACAGGTATTGGGGGACGCGATACGCAGTATTTT
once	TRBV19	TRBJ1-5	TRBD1	CASSTGTEGSQPQHF	TGTGCCAGTAGTACCGGGACAGAGGGCAGTCAGCCCCAGCATTTT
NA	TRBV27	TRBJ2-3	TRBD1	CASSSGQVSNQPQYF	TGTGCCAGCAGTTCGGGACAGGTTAGCAATCAGCCCCAGTATTTT
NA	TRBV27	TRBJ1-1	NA	CASSLAGGSNTEAFF	TGTGCCAGCAGTTTGGCAGGAGGGTCGAACACTGAAGCTTTCTTT
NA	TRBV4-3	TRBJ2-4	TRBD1	CASSQGPGQGKNSQYF	TGCGCCAGCAGCCAAGGGCCGGGACAGGGGAAAAACAGTCAGTACTTC
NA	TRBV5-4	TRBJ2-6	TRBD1	CASSLAGTGPSGANVLTF	TGTGCCAGCAGCTTGGCTGGGACAGGGCCGTCTGGGGCCAACGTCCTGACTTTC
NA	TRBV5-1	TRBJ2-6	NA	CASSDRQSGANVLTF	TGCGCCAGCAGCGACAGGCAATCTGGGGCCAACGTCCTGACTTTC
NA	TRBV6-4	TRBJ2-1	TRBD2	CASSGSGSSYNEQFF	TGTGCCAGCAGCGGAAGCGGGAGCTCCTACAATGAGCAGTTCTTC
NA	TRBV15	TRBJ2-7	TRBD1	CATSRTGGYEQYF	TGTGCCACCAGCAGAACAGGGGGCTACGAGCAGTACTTC
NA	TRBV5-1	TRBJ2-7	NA	CASVERVAYYEQYF	TGCGCCAGCGTCGAAAGAGTCGCTTACTACGAGCAGTACTTC
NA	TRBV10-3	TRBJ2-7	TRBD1	CAIQNRQGQNEQYF	TGTGCCATCCAGAATCGACAGGGACAAAATGAGCAGTACTTC
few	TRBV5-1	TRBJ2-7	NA	CASSFGQYEQYF	TGCGCCAGCAGCTTTGGCCAGTACGAGCAGTACTTC
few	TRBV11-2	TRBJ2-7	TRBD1	CASSSDRGTYEQYF	TGTGCCAGCAGCTCGGACAGGGGTACCTACGAGCAGTACTTC
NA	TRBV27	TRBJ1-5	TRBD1	CASSPQGRNQPQHF	TGTGCCAGCAGTCCACAGGGGCGCAATCAGCCCCAGCATTTT
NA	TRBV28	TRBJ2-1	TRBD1	CASSFFSGQGIYNEQFF	TGTGCCAGCAGTTTCTTCAGCGGACAGGGTATCTACAATGAGCAGTTCTTC
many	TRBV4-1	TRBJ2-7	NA	CATALGPLSAEQYF	TGCGCCACCGCGTTGGGGCCCCTTTCTGCCGAGCAGTACTTC
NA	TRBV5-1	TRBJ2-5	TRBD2	CASSEGLGGETQYF	TGCGCCAGCAGCGAGGGACTAGGGGGAGAGACCCAGTACTTC
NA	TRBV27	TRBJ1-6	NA	CASSLSSGMRAGRPNSPLHF	TGTGCCAGCAGTTTATCATCGGGGATGAGGGCTGGGAGACCCAATTCACCCCTCCACTTT
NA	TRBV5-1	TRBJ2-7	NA	CASSFGLSYEQYF	TGCGCCAGCAGCTTCGGACTCTCCTACGAGCAGTACTTC
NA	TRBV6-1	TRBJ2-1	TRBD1	CASSLDRGDYNEQFF	TGTGCCAGCAGTTTGGACAGGGGGGACTACAATGAGCAGTTCTTC
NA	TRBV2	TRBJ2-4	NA	CASNDRHGNSQYF	TGTGCCAGCAACGATCGGCACGGGAACAGTCAGTACTTC
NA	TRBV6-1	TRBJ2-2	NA	CASSEGTPNTGELFF	TGTGCCAGCAGTGAAGGGACACCGAACACCGGGGAGCTGTTTTTT
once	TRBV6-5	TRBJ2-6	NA	CASSYQGTGANVLTF	TGTGCCAGCAGTTACCAGGGCACTGGGGCCAACGTCCTGACTTTC
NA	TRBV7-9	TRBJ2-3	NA	CASSLVGGSSTDTQYF	TGTGCCAGCAGCTTAGTGGGAGGCTCTAGCACAGATACGCAGTATTTT
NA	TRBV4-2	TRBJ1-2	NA	CASSQAGLAGGYTF	TGTGCCAGCAGCCAAGCGGGACTCGCGGGGGGCTACACCTTC
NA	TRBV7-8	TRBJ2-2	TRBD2	CASRMTSGRIGELFF	TGTGCCAGCAGGATGACTAGCGGGAGGATCGGGGAGCTGTTTTTT
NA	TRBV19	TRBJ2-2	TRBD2	CASLRVLAGNTGELFF	TGTGCCAGCCTTAGGGTCCTAGCGGGGAACACCGGGGAGCTGTTTTTT
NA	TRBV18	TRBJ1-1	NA	CASSPESGTEAFF	TGTGCCAGCTCACCAGAATCGGGGACTGAAGCTTTCTTT
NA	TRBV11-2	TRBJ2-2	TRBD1	CASGDPRQGGFTGELFF	TGTGCCAGCGGGGACCCACGACAGGGTGGATTTACCGGGGAGCTGTTTTTT